The 20 T cell receptor beta chains given below trace back to one sample, sequenced in a study of siplizumab effects on memory and regulatory T cells. Clones were sequenced by immunoSEQ multiplex PCR, and TCRdb holds only the in-frame ones, with some missing. Altogether 90,000 to 130,000 clones are present, more than 90% being singletons, with the ten largest covering approximately 1.3%. The sample comprised CD4+ T cells sorted from blood. The receptors were gathered from a human donor in good health.

The chain carries TRBV5-1 and TRBJ2-7, with D hard to call. The germline V gene has CDR1 SGHRS and CDR2 YFSETQ. This CDR3 is built from 13 residues. The V gene lost 0 bases and the J gene lost 4 bases, with 8 bases spanning the gap. The CDR3 reads CASSLDIYYEQYF. The DNA for the CDR3 is TGCGCCAGCAGCTTGGACATTTATTACGAGCAGTACTTC. Combining the CDR3 with reference TRBV5-1 and TRBJ2-7 gives the whole variable domain KAGVTQTPRYLIKTRGQQVTLSCSPISGHRSVSWYQQTPGQGLQFLFEYFSETQRNKGNFPGRFSGRQFSNSRSEMNVSTLELGDSALYLCASSLDIYYEQYFGPGTRLTVT.

The sample holds one count of this clone. This chain uses TRBV6-1 with TRBJ2-7; D is ambiguous. V gave up 0 bases and J gave up 3 bases, with 9 bases separating them. Germline values: CDR1 MNHNS, CDR2 SASEGT. The CDR3 has 14 residues. CDR3 DNA sequence: TGTGCCAGCAGTGAAGCCTGGTCCCACTACGAGCAGTACTTC. It translates to CASSEAWSHYEQYF.

The V and J genes are TRBV11-2 and TRBJ2-3; D remains ambiguous. This CDR3 contains 13 residues. Germline CDR1 SGHAT, CDR2 FQNNGV. The V end was cut by 1 base, the J end by 6 bases, with 8 bases between. In nucleotides, the CDR3 is TGTGCCAGCAGCTTAGGTGCAGTCGATACGCAGTATTTT. Its translation: CASSLGAVDTQYF.

The chain is built from TRBV6-1 and TRBJ2-7, with 10 nucleotides matching TRBD2. CDR3 length: 15 amino acids. Germline trimming cut 4 bases from V and 6 bases from J; bases unmatched to any gene: 9. Germline V lookup: CDR1 MNHNS, CDR2 SASEGT. This CDR3 reads CASSVPSGSTSEQYF. CDR3 DNA sequence: TGTGCCAGCAGTGTACCTAGCGGGAGCACAAGCGAGCAGTACTTC.

V gene TRBV5-1 combines with J gene TRBJ1-1; D is undetermined. In germline, CDR1 is SGHRS, CDR2 YFSETQ. CDR3 length: 13 residues. V lost 3 bases and J lost 1, with 7 bases in between. In DNA form, the CDR3 reads TGCGCCAGCAGCTCAGAGGGGAACACTGAAGCTTTCTTT. It specifies CASSSEGNTEAFF.

The chain recombines TRBV7-9 with TRBJ1-1; 7 nucleotides agree with TRBD1. This CDR3 is 17 amino acids long. Trimming at V came to 6 bases and at J to 1 base, leaving 14 bases not matched to a gene. CDR1 SEHNR and CDR2 FQNEAQ come from the germline V gene (reference sequence). The CDR3 sequence: CASRQIEYRGSNTEAFF. The CDR3 nucleotides read TGTGCCAGCAGGCAAATCGAGTACAGGGGTTCGAACACTGAAGCTTTCTTT.

The chain recombines TRBV18 with TRBJ1-2, with TRBD1 matching 7 bases. This CDR3 has 14 residues. Germline loops: CDR1 KGHSH, CDR2 LQKENI. Losses at the gene ends were 3 bases for V and 4 bases for J; bases not matched to a gene: 5. In DNA form, the CDR3 reads TGTGCCAGCTCACCGTCAGGGGGATCCTATGGCTACACCTTC. It specifies CASSPSGGSYGYTF.

V gene TRBV7-9 combines with J gene TRBJ2-5; D might be TRBD2 (5 bases). The CDR3 consists of 14 residues. Trimming took 0 bases from V and 5 from J, leaving 10 bases between them. CDR1 and CDR2 from the germline V gene are SEHNR and FQNEAQ (reference sequence). This CDR3 reads CASSLAPLGETQYF. In DNA, the CDR3 is TGTGCCAGCAGCTTAGCCCCACTAGGGGAGACCCAGTACTTC.

The rearrangement uses TRBV2 and TRBJ2-7, with 11 bases lining up with TRBD2. From germline, CDR1 is SNHLY and CDR2 FYNNEI. The CDR3 length is 15 residues. Trimming took 4 bases from V and 7 from J; bases not matched to a gene: 9. Here the CDR3 DNA reads TGTGCCAGCAGTGTTCGACTAGCGGGACCCTGGGAGCAGTACTTC. It codes for CASSVRLAGPWEQYF. The whole variable domain, remainder taken from reference TRBV2 and TRBJ2-7, is EPEVTQTPSHQVTQMGQEVILRCVPISNHLYFYWYRQILGQKVEFLVSFYNNEISEKSEIFDDQFSVERPDGSNFTLKIRSTKLEDSAMYFCASSVRLAGPWEQYFGPGTRLTVT.

The rearrangement uses TRBV5-5 and TRBJ1-5; the D gene is possibly TRBD1 (5 bases). This CDR3 region has 15 residues. Between the trimmed V and J ends, which lost 2 bases and 4 bases, there was a span of 13 bases. CDR1 and CDR2 from the germline V gene are SGHKS and YYEKEE (reference sequence). The CDR3 loop reads CASSLSGATNQPQHF. The CDR3 coding sequence is TGTGCCAGCAGCTTAAGCGGGGCAACTAATCAGCCCCAGCATTTT. Filled out from reference TRBV5-5 and TRBJ1-5, the complete variable domain reads DAGVTQSPTHLIKTRGQQVTLRCSPISGHKSVSWYQQVLGQGPQFIFQYYEKEERGRGNFPDRFSARQFPNYSSELNVNALLLGDSALYLCASSLSGATNQPQHFGDGTRLSIL.

The chain joins TRBV11-1 to TRBJ1-1; TRBD1 matches 8 bases. Unmatched junction bases numbered 6, after V lost 3 bases and J lost 12 bases. This CDR3 is built from 12 residues. Germline-derived CDR1 and CDR2 are SGHAT and FQDESV (reference sequence). The CDR3 spells CASSLGQDKPFF. CDR3 in DNA: TGTGCCAGCAGCTTGGGACAGGATAAACCTTTCTTT.

The chain employs TRBV6-6 and TRBJ2-1, with 8 bases identical to TRBD1. V dropped 6 bases and J dropped 8; count of bases not matched to a gene: 9. Per the germline V gene, CDR1 is MNHNY and CDR2 is SVGAGI (reference sequence). CDR3 length: 14 amino acids. The CDR3 sequence: CASRPDRDVDEQFF. As DNA, the CDR3 is TGTGCCAGCAGGCCGGACAGGGATGTAGATGAGCAGTTCTTC.

The chain has TRBV19 and TRBJ2-7; D may be TRBD2 (5 bases). CDR3 length equals 14 residues. V lost 2 bases and J 6 bases, leaving 14 bases between the germline ends. Germline V lookup: CDR1 LNHDA, CDR2 SQIVND (reference sequence). The chain's CDR3 is CASSIRSDRGEQYF. The CDR3 DNA sequence: TGTGCCAGTAGTATAAGGTCGGATCGGGGCGAGCAGTACTTC. The whole variable domain, remainder taken from reference TRBV19 and TRBJ2-7, is DGGITQSPKYLFRKEGQNVTLSCEQNLNHDAMYWYRQDPGQGLRLIYYSQIVNDFQKGDIAEGYSVSREKKESFPLTVTSAQKNPTAFYLCASSIRSDRGEQYFGPGTRLTVT.

The rearrangement joins TRBV10-3 to TRBJ1-3, with D possibly matching TRBD1 (5 bases). Germline CDR1 is ENHRY and CDR2 is SYGVKD. V gave up 10 bases and J gave up 2 bases, with 15 bases separating them. This CDR3 region has 14 residues. In nucleotides, the CDR3 is TGTGCCACCGAGGGGAGGGTTACTGGAAACACCATATATTTT. Translation: CATEGRVTGNTIYF.

In its sample, this clone was seen once. This chain links TRBV20-1 with TRBJ2-7; D unclear. The CDR3 is 11 amino acids. Germline V gene lookup returns CDR1 DFQATT and CDR2 SNEGSKA (reference sequence). Trimming removed 5 bases from V and 5 bases from J, with 10 bases in between. The CDR3 bases are TGCAGTGCTCCCTTGGCCCACGAGCAGTACTTC. Translated, it gives CSAPLAHEQYF.

This clone was picked up one time. J is TRBJ2-2 and V is TRBV6-5; D is possibly TRBD1 (6 bases). This CDR3 region has 14 residues. Trimming stripped 7 bases from V and 7 bases from J, with 16 bases between. Germline CDR1 and CDR2: MNHEY and SVGAGI. CDR3: CASTPDSFRGELFF. CDR3 in DNA: TGTGCCAGCACCCCGGACAGTTTCCGCGGGGAGCTGTTTTTT.

This clone showed up just once. V is TRBV19 and J is TRBJ2-7; TRBD1 aligns across 7 bases. V lost 7 bases, J lost 0 bases, and 9 bases stayed unmatched. CDR3 size: 15 residues. Germline V gene data show CDR1 as LNHDA and CDR2 as SQIVND (reference sequence). The CDR3 DNA sequence: TGTGCCAGTAAACCCGGACAGGCGAGCTCCTACGAGCAGTACTTC. Translated, it gives CASKPGQASSYEQYF.

J is TRBJ2-5 and V is TRBV12-5; D gene uncertain. Germline lookup yields CDR1 LGHNT and CDR2 FRNRAP. The CDR3 covers 12 residues. V shed 0 bases and J shed 5 bases, with 4 bases lying between them. The CDR3 nucleotides read TGTGCTAGTGGTTTGGTACGGGAGACCCAGTACTTC. Amino acid sequence: CASGLVRETQYF.

The rearrangement links TRBV15 to TRBJ2-5, with D possibly matching TRBD2 (5 bases). Trimming removed 1 base from V and 2 bases from J, with 17 bases in between. Germline loops: CDR1 LNHNV, CDR2 YYDKDF (reference sequence). This CDR3 spans 17 amino acids. For the CDR3, the DNA is TGTGCCACCAGCAGAGGTTCGATATCCGGACTGCAAGAGACCCAGTACTTC. Translating gives CATSRGSISGLQETQYF.

V gene TRBV29-1 combines with J gene TRBJ1-5; TRBD1 might be the D (6 bases). Trimming took 5 bases from V and 7 from J, leaving 12 bases between them. In germline, CDR1 is SQVTM, CDR2 ANQGSEA. The CDR3 loop spans 12 amino acids. In DNA, the CDR3 is TGCAGCGTTCGACAGGTTGGCCAGCCCCAGCATTTT. Encoded protein: CSVRQVGQPQHF.